These T cell receptor beta chains were read from a single sample in a study of blood T cell repertoires in COVID-19. Sequenced by immunoSEQ multiplex PCR; TCRdb stores in-frame clones only, minus some. The sample contains approximately 260,000 clones, roughly 80% of which appear only once. The source material was peripheral blood. These receptors originate from a man between 60 and 70 years old who had recovered from COVID-19. CDR3s include the opening cysteine and the closing phenylalanine or tryptophan. The order of the fields is J gene, clone size, D gene, V gene, CDR3 protein, CDR3 DNA. The D gene is left open where the match is weak. Size values are once, few and many counts, or a class for expanded clones, and some rows have none.

J gene: TRBJ1-1; clone size: .; D gene: TRBD1; V gene: TRBV5-5; CDR3 protein: CASSDKTGVTEAFF; CDR3 DNA: TGTGCCAGCAGCGATAAAACAGGGGTTACTGAAGCTTTCTTT
J gene: TRBJ1-4; clone size: .; D gene: .; V gene: TRBV11-2; CDR3 protein: CASSLRGGRSNEKLFF; CDR3 DNA: TGTGCCAGCAGCTTAAGGGGGGGGAGGTCTAATGAAAAACTGTTTTTT
J gene: TRBJ2-1; clone size: .; D gene: TRBD2; V gene: TRBV12-5; CDR3 protein: CASGHGTSDRYNEQFF; CDR3 DNA: TGTGCTAGTGGCCATGGGACTAGCGACCGCTACAATGAGCAGTTCTTC
J gene: TRBJ2-7; clone size: few; D gene: .; V gene: TRBV5-1; CDR3 protein: CASSLGQVAYEQYF; CDR3 DNA: TGCGCCAGCAGCTTGGGACAGGTAGCCTACGAGCAGTACTTC
J gene: TRBJ2-2; clone size: few; D gene: .; V gene: TRBV28; CDR3 protein: CASSFWRGSNTGELFF; CDR3 DNA: TGTGCCAGCAGTTTTTGGAGGGGCTCGAACACCGGGGAGCTGTTTTTT
J gene: TRBJ1-1; clone size: few; D gene: .; V gene: TRBV10-3; CDR3 protein: CATGAGERDTEAFF; CDR3 DNA: TGTGCCACCGGCGCGGGGGAGAGGGACACTGAAGCTTTCTTT
J gene: TRBJ2-7; clone size: once; D gene: TRBD1; V gene: TRBV7-9; CDR3 protein: CASSGRDSLYEQYF; CDR3 DNA: TGTGCCAGCAGCGGAAGGGACAGTCTCTACGAGCAGTACTTC
J gene: TRBJ2-2; clone size: .; D gene: TRBD2; V gene: TRBV19; CDR3 protein: CASSMLAGANTGELFF; CDR3 DNA: TGTGCCAGTAGTATGCTAGCGGGGGCCAACACCGGGGAGCTGTTTTTT
J gene: TRBJ1-1; clone size: .; D gene: TRBD1; V gene: TRBV4-1; CDR3 protein: CASSQGRGQANTEAFF; CDR3 DNA: TGCGCCAGCAGCCAAGGCCGGGGACAGGCGAACACTGAAGCTTTCTTT
J gene: TRBJ1-6; clone size: .; D gene: TRBD1; V gene: TRBV27; CDR3 protein: CASSRDRISSYNSPLHF; CDR3 DNA: TGTGCCAGCAGCAGGGACAGGATTAGCTCCTATAATTCACCCCTCCACTTT
J gene: TRBJ2-3; clone size: .; D gene: TRBD1; V gene: TRBV19; CDR3 protein: CASSDGTGYTDTQYF; CDR3 DNA: TGTGCCAGTAGTGACGGGACAGGATACACAGATACGCAGTATTTT
J gene: TRBJ2-2; clone size: .; D gene: .; V gene: TRBV3-1/TRBV3-2; CDR3 protein: CASSSGATGELFF; CDR3 DNA: TGTGCCAGCAGCTCAGGGGCCACCGGGGAGCTGTTTTTT
J gene: TRBJ1-6; clone size: .; D gene: .; V gene: TRBV2; CDR3 protein: CASSESGGPYSPLHF; CDR3 DNA: TGTGCCAGCAGTGAATCAGGAGGCCCCTATTCACCCCTCCACTTT
J gene: TRBJ2-3; clone size: .; D gene: .; V gene: TRBV5-1; CDR3 protein: CASRLNSAGDTQYF; CDR3 DNA: TGCGCCAGCAGACTAAACTCGGCGGGAGATACGCAGTATTTT
J gene: TRBJ2-2; clone size: .; D gene: TRBD1; V gene: TRBV27; CDR3 protein: CASSLRPQGRAGTGELFF; CDR3 DNA: TGTGCCAGCAGTTTACGTCCACAGGGGCGAGCAGGCACCGGGGAGCTGTTTTTT
J gene: TRBJ2-7; clone size: .; D gene: .; V gene: TRBV19; CDR3 protein: CASSTGGYEQYF; CDR3 DNA: TGTGCCAGTAGTACCGGGGGCTACGAGCAGTACTTC
J gene: TRBJ1-1; clone size: once; D gene: .; V gene: TRBV6-2/TRBV6-3; CDR3 protein: CASSYPEFEAFF; CDR3 DNA: TGTGCCAGCAGTTACCCCGAGTTTGAAGCTTTCTTT
J gene: TRBJ2-5; clone size: .; D gene: .; V gene: TRBV28; CDR3 protein: CASSLSGLNTQETQYF; CDR3 DNA: TGTGCCAGCAGTTTAAGCGGACTAAACACCCAAGAGACCCAGTACTTC
J gene: TRBJ2-3; clone size: .; D gene: TRBD1; V gene: TRBV2; CDR3 protein: CASSWGQNTDTQYF; CDR3 DNA: TGTGCCAGCAGTTGGGGACAGAACACAGATACGCAGTATTTT
J gene: TRBJ2-5; clone size: .; D gene: .; V gene: TRBV6-6; CDR3 protein: CASRGRGFEETQYF; CDR3 DNA: TGTGCCAGCAGGGGACGGGGGTTCGAAGAGACCCAGTACTTC
J gene: TRBJ2-7; clone size: many; D gene: .; V gene: TRBV12-2; CDR3 protein: CASRFFSPAEFFIHEQYF; CDR3 DNA: TGTGCAAGTCGCTTTTTCAGCCCTGCGGAGTTTTTCATCCACGAGCAGTACTTC
J gene: TRBJ2-5; clone size: few; D gene: .; V gene: TRBV10-1; CDR3 protein: CASRGNGETQYF; CDR3 DNA: TGCGCCAGCCGGGGTAATGGAGAGACCCAGTACTTC
J gene: TRBJ1-6; clone size: .; D gene: TRBD1; V gene: TRBV29-1; CDR3 protein: CSVATGDNSPLHF; CDR3 DNA: TGCAGCGTGGCGACAGGGGATAATTCACCCCTCCACTTT
J gene: TRBJ1-5; clone size: .; D gene: .; V gene: TRBV4-1; CDR3 protein: CASSRAHGSNQPQHF; CDR3 DNA: TGCGCCAGCAGCCGCGCCCACGGTAGCAATCAGCCCCAGCATTTT
J gene: TRBJ1-2; clone size: .; D gene: TRBD1; V gene: TRBV27; CDR3 protein: CASSLVGQGYGYTF; CDR3 DNA: TGTGCCAGCAGTCTCGTGGGACAGGGCTATGGCTACACCTTC
J gene: TRBJ2-7; clone size: .; D gene: .; V gene: TRBV6-6; CDR3 protein: CASSLQHEQYF; CDR3 DNA: TGTGCCAGCAGTTTACAACACGAGCAGTACTTC
J gene: TRBJ2-3; clone size: .; D gene: TRBD2; V gene: TRBV24-1; CDR3 protein: CATSEEGRGGVDTQYF; CDR3 DNA: TGTGCCACCAGTGAGGAGGGGCGGGGGGGAGTAGATACGCAGTATTTT
J gene: TRBJ2-5; clone size: .; D gene: TRBD1; V gene: TRBV11-3; CDR3 protein: CASRHRGEETQYF; CDR3 DNA: TGTGCCAGCAGACACAGGGGTGAAGAGACCCAGTACTTC
J gene: TRBJ2-2; clone size: .; D gene: TRBD2; V gene: TRBV9; CDR3 protein: CASSVRLAGNTGELFF; CDR3 DNA: TGTGCCAGCAGCGTACGGCTAGCGGGGAACACCGGGGAGCTGTTTTTT
J gene: TRBJ2-3; clone size: .; D gene: .; V gene: TRBV12-3/TRBV12-4; CDR3 protein: CASSPPGTDTQYF; CDR3 DNA: TGTGCCAGCAGTCCACCGGGGACAGATACGCAGTATTTT
J gene: TRBJ2-7; clone size: .; D gene: TRBD2; V gene: TRBV9; CDR3 protein: CASSGPGGASYEQYF; CDR3 DNA: TGTGCCAGCAGCGGGCCCGGGGGGGCTAGCTACGAGCAGTACTTC
J gene: TRBJ1-2; clone size: .; D gene: TRBD1; V gene: TRBV19; CDR3 protein: CASSTHSGTGNYGYTF; CDR3 DNA: TGTGCCAGTAGTACCCATTCCGGGACAGGGAACTATGGCTACACCTTC
J gene: TRBJ1-2; clone size: .; D gene: TRBD1; V gene: TRBV14; CDR3 protein: CASSQAGQRYGYTF; CDR3 DNA: TGTGCCAGCAGCCAAGCGGGACAGCGCTATGGCTACACCTTC
J gene: TRBJ2-1; clone size: .; D gene: .; V gene: TRBV5-1; CDR3 protein: CASSLDGIARNEQFF; CDR3 DNA: TGCGCCAGCAGCTTGGACGGGATAGCTCGCAATGAGCAGTTCTTC
J gene: TRBJ2-5; clone size: .; D gene: TRBD2; V gene: TRBV5-1; CDR3 protein: CASSSGTSGIFSETQYF; CDR3 DNA: TGCGCCAGCAGCAGCGGGACTAGCGGAATCTTTAGCGAGACCCAGTACTTC
J gene: TRBJ1-1; clone size: .; D gene: TRBD1; V gene: TRBV7-6; CDR3 protein: CASSSGQRTEAFF; CDR3 DNA: TGTGCCAGCAGCTCGGGACAGAGGACTGAAGCTTTCTTT
J gene: TRBJ2-5; clone size: .; D gene: TRBD1; V gene: TRBV9; CDR3 protein: CASGGGTGQETQYF; CDR3 DNA: TGTGCCAGCGGAGGAGGGACAGGCCAAGAGACCCAGTACTTC
J gene: TRBJ2-3; clone size: .; D gene: TRBD2; V gene: TRBV19; CDR3 protein: CASRPGLAGGPTDTQYF; CDR3 DNA: TGTGCCAGTAGGCCGGGACTAGCGGGGGGGCCCACAGATACGCAGTATTTT
J gene: TRBJ2-2; clone size: .; D gene: .; V gene: TRBV18; CDR3 protein: CASSPVEQGGTGELFF; CDR3 DNA: TGTGCCAGCTCACCGGTCGAACAGGGCGGGACCGGGGAGCTGTTTTTT
J gene: TRBJ2-2; clone size: .; D gene: .; V gene: TRBV9; CDR3 protein: CASSLHTGELFF; CDR3 DNA: TGTGCCAGCAGCCTCCACACCGGGGAGCTGTTTTTT
J gene: TRBJ1-1; clone size: .; D gene: .; V gene: TRBV28; CDR3 protein: CASRLLSSNTEAFF; CDR3 DNA: TGTGCCAGCAGGTTACTAAGTTCGAACACTGAAGCTTTCTTT
J gene: TRBJ2-2; clone size: .; D gene: TRBD2; V gene: TRBV20-1; CDR3 protein: CSASLIAGGGELFF; CDR3 DNA: TGCAGTGCTAGTCTAATAGCGGGAGGTGGGGAGCTGTTTTTT
J gene: TRBJ2-7; clone size: .; D gene: .; V gene: TRBV28; CDR3 protein: CASSTTGPAYEQYF; CDR3 DNA: TGTGCCAGCAGTACCACAGGGCCGGCCTACGAGCAGTACTTC
J gene: TRBJ2-7; clone size: .; D gene: TRBD1; V gene: TRBV2; CDR3 protein: CASSDRAGYEQYF; CDR3 DNA: TGTGCCAGCAGCGACAGGGCGGGCTACGAGCAGTACTTC
J gene: TRBJ1-4; clone size: few; D gene: .; V gene: TRBV5-1; CDR3 protein: CASSPGYTNEKLFF; CDR3 DNA: TGCGCCAGCAGCCCCGGGTATACTAATGAAAAACTGTTTTTT
J gene: TRBJ2-7; clone size: .; D gene: TRBD1; V gene: TRBV7-9; CDR3 protein: CASSLFRQGNSYEQYF; CDR3 DNA: TGTGCCAGCAGCTTGTTCCGACAGGGCAATTCCTACGAGCAGTACTTC
J gene: TRBJ2-1; clone size: .; D gene: .; V gene: TRBV4-1; CDR3 protein: CASSQAQVVNEQFF; CDR3 DNA: TGCGCCAGCAGCCAAGCCCAGGTGGTCAATGAGCAGTTCTTC
J gene: TRBJ2-2; clone size: .; D gene: TRBD2; V gene: TRBV7-9; CDR3 protein: CATREGSNTGELFF; CDR3 DNA: TGTGCCACCAGGGAGGGGTCGAACACCGGGGAGCTGTTTTTT
J gene: TRBJ2-5; clone size: .; D gene: .; V gene: TRBV6-5; CDR3 protein: CASSLRRGRETQYF; CDR3 DNA: TGTGCCAGCAGTTTGCGGCGGGGACGAGAGACCCAGTACTTC
J gene: TRBJ1-3; clone size: few; D gene: .; V gene: TRBV6-5; CDR3 protein: CASSYSRPSSGNTIYF; CDR3 DNA: TGTGCCAGCAGTTACTCGAGACCTAGCTCTGGAAACACCATATATTTT
J gene: TRBJ1-1; clone size: once; D gene: .; V gene: TRBV28; CDR3 protein: CASSLRVDSRAFF; CDR3 DNA: TGTGCCAGCAGTTTAAGAGTGGACAGTAGGGCTTTCTTT
J gene: TRBJ1-2; clone size: once; D gene: .; V gene: TRBV6-1; CDR3 protein: CASSEALDSRGYTF; CDR3 DNA: TGTGCCAGCAGTGAAGCCCTCGACAGCCGGGGCTACACCTTC
J gene: TRBJ1-5; clone size: few; D gene: TRBD1; V gene: TRBV30; CDR3 protein: CAWGGQGYDQPQHF; CDR3 DNA: TGTGCCTGGGGGGGACAGGGGTACGATCAGCCCCAGCATTTT
J gene: TRBJ1-5; clone size: .; D gene: .; V gene: TRBV19; CDR3 protein: CASNVRSSNQPQHF; CDR3 DNA: TGTGCCAGCAACGTCCGGAGTAGCAATCAGCCCCAGCATTTT
J gene: TRBJ2-2; clone size: .; D gene: TRBD2; V gene: TRBV18; CDR3 protein: CASSPPLAGGPLSGELFF; CDR3 DNA: TGTGCCAGCTCACCACCCCTAGCGGGGGGGCCTTTATCCGGGGAGCTGTTTTTT